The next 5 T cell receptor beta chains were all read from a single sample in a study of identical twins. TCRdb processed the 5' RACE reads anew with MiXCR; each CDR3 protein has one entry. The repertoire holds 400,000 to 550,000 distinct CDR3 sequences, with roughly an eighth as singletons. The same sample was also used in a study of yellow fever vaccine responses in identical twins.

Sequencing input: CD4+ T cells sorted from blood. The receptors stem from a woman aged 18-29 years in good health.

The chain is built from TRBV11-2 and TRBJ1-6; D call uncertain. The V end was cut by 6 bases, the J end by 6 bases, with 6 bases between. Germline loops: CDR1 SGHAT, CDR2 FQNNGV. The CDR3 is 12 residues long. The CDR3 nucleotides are TGTGCCAGCAGGCGGGCTAATTCACCCCTCCACTTT. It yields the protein CASRRANSPLHF.

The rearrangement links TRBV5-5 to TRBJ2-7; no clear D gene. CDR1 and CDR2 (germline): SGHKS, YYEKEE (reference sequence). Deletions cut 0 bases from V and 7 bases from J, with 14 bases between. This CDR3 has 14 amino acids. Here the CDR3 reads CASSLVLTAREQYF. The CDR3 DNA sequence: TGTGCCAGCAGCTTGGTCCTTACGGCTAGGGAGCAGTACTTC. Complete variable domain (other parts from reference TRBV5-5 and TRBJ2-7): DAGVTQSPTHLIKTRGQQVTLRCSPISGHKSVSWYQQVLGQGPQFIFQYYEKEERGRGNFPDRFSARQFPNYSSELNVNALLLGDSALYLCASSLVLTAREQYFGPGTRLTVT.

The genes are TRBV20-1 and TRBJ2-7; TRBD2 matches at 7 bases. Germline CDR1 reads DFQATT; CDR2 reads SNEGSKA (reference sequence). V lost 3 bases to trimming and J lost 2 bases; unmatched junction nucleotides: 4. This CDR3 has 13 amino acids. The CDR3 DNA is TGCAGTGCTAGTACGGGAGGACCCTACGAGCAGTACTTC. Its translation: CSASTGGPYEQYF.

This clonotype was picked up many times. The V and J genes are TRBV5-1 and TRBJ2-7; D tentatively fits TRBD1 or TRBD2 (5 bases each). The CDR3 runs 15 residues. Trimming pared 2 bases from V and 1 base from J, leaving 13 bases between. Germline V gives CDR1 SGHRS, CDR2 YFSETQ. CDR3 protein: CASSLTGALSYEQYF. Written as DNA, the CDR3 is TGCGCCAGCAGCTTAACCGGGGCCTTATCCTACGAGCAGTACTTC.

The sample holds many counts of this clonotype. CDR3 nucleotides: TGTGCCAGCAGTGCCTTCAACGAGCAGTACTTC. Its translation: CASSAFNEQYF. V is TRBV2 and J is TRBJ2-7; no clear D. CDR1 is SNHLY and CDR2 is FYNNEI in the germline V gene. This CDR3 comprises 11 residues. V lost 4 bases and J lost 5, with 6 bases in between.